Presented here are 23 T cell receptor beta chains from one specimen sequenced in a study of T-cell memory formation after mild COVID-19. TCRdb called the 5' RACE reads again in MiXCR, with one record for every CDR3 protein. The sample includes 500,000 to 650,000 distinct CDR3 sequences, about 20% of them seen just once. Sequenced material: PBMCs or a T cell subset sorted from them (not recorded which). The receptor source for this set is an adult woman who had mild COVID-19 (a few samples of this study predate the infection). Cell type and time point are not known.

This clonotype has just a few counts. CDR3 amino acids: CASSSSGGLNTEAFF. CDR3 DNA sequence: TGTGCCAGCAGCTCTAGTGGGGGATTAAACACTGAAGCTTTCTTT. The J gene is TRBJ1-1, the V gene TRBV9, with D possibly being TRBD1 (5 bases). The germline CDR1 and CDR2 sequences are SGDLS and YYNGEE. The CDR3 runs to 15 residues. Trimming left V 4 bases short and J 2 bases short, with 15 bases between.

The sample holds a few counts of this clonotype. The rearrangement links TRBV11-3 to TRBJ2-3, with D possibly matching TRBD2 (6 bases). The V end was cut by 5 bases, the J end by 4 bases, with 19 bases between. CDR3 length: 16 amino acids. In germline, CDR1 is SGHNT, CDR2 YENEEA. The CDR3 loop is CASSKSGTEGPDTQYF. CDR3 bases: TGTGCCAGCAGCAAATCCGGGACTGAGGGGCCAGATACGCAGTATTTT.

This chain connects TRBV24-1 to TRBJ2-1; the D gene could be TRBD1 or TRBD2 (6 bases each). The CDR3 covers 18 residues. Germline lookup yields CDR1 KGHDR and CDR2 SFDVKD. The germline V and J ends were trimmed by 1 base and 2 bases, with 17 bases remaining between them. The CDR3 is CATSDFRGPPRTYNEQFF. CDR3 DNA: TGTGCCACCAGTGATTTCCGGGGGCCCCCACGAACCTACAATGAGCAGTTCTTC.

This clonotype was counted only a few times. V usage is TRBV7-2 and J usage is TRBJ2-7; 9 nucleotides line up with TRBD2. The germline CDR1 and CDR2 sequences are SGHTA and FQGNSA. The V and J ends lost 3 bases and 2 bases, in that order; junction bases with no gene match: 11. This CDR3 spans 17 amino acids. The CDR3: CASSFLSAGGSAYEQYF. Here the CDR3 DNA reads TGTGCCAGCAGCTTTCTCTCGGCGGGAGGGTCCGCCTACGAGCAGTACTTC.

This clonotype was found a few times. V usage is TRBV5-1 and J usage is TRBJ1-3; unclear D gene. CDR1 and CDR2 (germline): SGHRS, YFSETQ. Trimming cost V 4 bases and J 4 bases, with 12 bases left between them. The CDR3 contains 14 residues. Here the CDR3 reads CASSPSGRGNTIYF. The CDR3 DNA sequence: TGCGCCAGCAGCCCCTCCGGGAGGGGAAACACCATATATTTT.

This clonotype has only a few counts. V is TRBV6-5 and J is TRBJ2-7; D may correspond to TRBD1 or TRBD2 (5 bases each). The V end was cut by 5 bases, the J end by 7 bases, with 24 bases between. Per germline, CDR1 MNHEY and CDR2 SVGAGI. The CDR3 has 16 amino acids. The CDR3 loop reads CASSPYRDPSGWEQYF. DNA for the CDR3: TGTGCCAGCAGTCCGTACCGGGACCCCAGTGGCTGGGAGCAGTACTTC.

The V call is TRBV9, the J call TRBJ2-7, with 7 bases fitting TRBD1. The trim removed 0 bases at V and 4 bases at J, leaving 7 bases unmatched. In germline, CDR1 is SGDLS, CDR2 YYNGEE. This CDR3 has 15 amino acids. In DNA, the CDR3 is TGTGCCAGCAGCGTAGGGGGGACAGCCAAATACGAGCAGTACTTC. It translates to CASSVGGTAKYEQYF. The entire variable domain, with the rest obtained from reference TRBV9 and TRBJ2-7, is as follows: DSGVTQTPKHLITATGQRVTLRCSPRSGDLSVYWYQQSLDQGLQFLIQYYNGEERAKGNILERFSAQQFPDLHSELNLSSLELGDSALYFCASSVGGTAKYEQYFGPGTRLTVT.

This clonotype was counted at least ten times. This sequence joins TRBV20-1 and TRBJ2-1; D may match TRBD1 or TRBD2 (5 bases each). The CDR3 consists of 12 residues. V was pared by 3 bases and J by 7 bases, with 10 bases between. Germline-derived CDR1 and CDR2 are DFQATT and SNEGSKA (reference sequence). The CDR3 here is CSASRGPNEQFF. The CDR3 bases are TGCAGTGCTAGTCGGGGCCCTAATGAGCAGTTCTTC.

The chain links TRBV19 to TRBJ1-1; D is uncertain. V lost 5 bases to trimming and J lost 6 bases, with 19 bases between them. The CDR3 is made up of 15 amino acids. The germline V gene has CDR1 LNHDA and CDR2 SQIVND (reference sequence). The DNA for the CDR3 is TGTGCCAGTAGTCTACCGTCCCTTCCTCCTCCTGAAGCTTTCTTT. Protein: CASSLPSLPPPEAFF.

CDR3 residues: CASTIDSYEQYF. The CDR3 DNA reads TGTGCCAGCACAATCGACAGCTACGAGCAGTACTTC. This chain connects TRBV2 to TRBJ2-7; D possibly corresponds to TRBD1 (5 bases). This CDR3 region has 12 residues. CDR1 SNHLY and CDR2 FYNNEI come from the germline V gene. The V end lost 7 bases, the J end lost 3 bases, and 10 bases lay between the germline ends.

V is TRBV7-2 and J is TRBJ2-1, with TRBD2 matching 10 bases. CDR1 is SGHTA, CDR2 FQGNSA, per germline. V lost 4 bases, J lost 7 bases, and 10 bases stayed unmatched. This CDR3 has 16 residues. The CDR3 region is CASSSRLAGFWNEQFF. The CDR3 DNA is TGTGCCAGCAGCTCCAGACTAGCGGGCTTTTGGAATGAGCAGTTCTTC.

The chain joins TRBV5-4 to TRBJ2-5; D not certain. Germline V gives CDR1 SGHNT, CDR2 YYREEE (reference sequence). Trimming took off 4 bases at V and 1 base at J, with 5 bases between the two ends. This CDR3 region has 12 residues. The CDR3 nucleotides read TGTGCCAGCAGCGCGACCCAAGAGACCCAGTACTTC. Its protein is CASSATQETQYF.

There are a few counts of this clonotype. The chain uses TRBV7-2 and TRBJ2-1; TRBD2 aligns across 16 bases. Germline V lookup: CDR1 SGHTA, CDR2 FQGNSA. V dropped 4 bases and J dropped 7; count of bases not matched to a gene: 10. CDR3 length: 18 amino acids. The CDR3 nucleotides are TGTGCCAGCAGCTCACCGGGACTAGCGGGGGGGCCAAGGAATGAGCAGTTCTTC. Translated: CASSSPGLAGGPRNEQFF.

This clonotype was counted a few times. The rearrangement links TRBV12-3 or TRBV12-4 to TRBJ2-5; D might be TRBD1 (6 bases). V was pared by 6 bases and J by 5 bases, with 13 bases between. The CDR3 has 13 amino acids. Written as DNA, the CDR3 is TGTGCCAGCAGAAGACAGGTCGGGGAGACCCAGTACTTC. It encodes CASRRQVGETQYF.

The rearrangement uses TRBV20-1 and TRBJ1-1, with 9 bases identical to TRBD1. The V and J ends lost 6 bases and 2 bases, in that order; junction bases with no gene match: 4. CDR3 size: 13 residues. Germline CDR1 reads DFQATT; CDR2 reads SNEGSKA (reference sequence). In DNA form, the CDR3 reads TGCAGTGCGGGGACAGGGCTTAACACTGAAGCTTTCTTT. This gives the protein CSAGTGLNTEAFF.

In this sample, this clonotype turned up a few times. The chain is built from TRBV4-3 and TRBJ2-2; 12 nucleotides agree with TRBD2. CDR1 is LGHNA, CDR2 YSLEER, per germline. V shed 5 bases, J shed 5 bases, and the junction held 9 bases outside the gene matches. The length of the CDR3 is 17 residues. The CDR3 DNA reads as TGCGCCAGCAGCATTCGACTAGCGGGAGTAAAAACCGGGGAGCTGTTTTTT. This translates into CASSIRLAGVKTGELFF.

This clonotype was detected only a few times. The rearrangement links TRBV27 to TRBJ1-6; D not resolved. V gave up 10 bases and J gave up 7 bases, with 17 bases separating them. This CDR3 has 14 residues. Germline assignment: CDR1 MNHEY and CDR2 SMNVEV (reference sequence). Here the CDR3 DNA reads TGTGCCACACGGGCGGAGCAGAGAAATTCACCCCTCCACTTT. Its protein product is CATRAEQRNSPLHF.

This clonotype turned up a few times. This chain links TRBV12-3 or TRBV12-4 with TRBJ1-1; a weak D match, TRBD1 (5 bases). The V end lost 6 bases, the J end lost 11 bases, and 16 bases lay between the germline ends. CDR3 size: 12 residues. The CDR3 spells CASREQDWGAFF. The CDR3 nucleotides read TGTGCCAGCAGGGAACAGGATTGGGGGGCTTTCTTT.

This clonotype was detected a few times. The CDR3 bases are TGTGCCAGCAGTCGTCTCAACACTCCGAACACTGAAGCTTTCTTT. Protein: CASSRLNTPNTEAFF. J is TRBJ1-1 and V is TRBV2, with D hard to call. The CDR3 contains 15 residues. V shed 5 bases and J shed 1 base, with 14 bases lying between them. The germline V gene has CDR1 SNHLY and CDR2 FYNNEI.

This clonotype turned up a few times. This rearrangement joins TRBV24-1 to TRBJ2-7, with TRBD1 matching over 8 bases. Germline lookup yields CDR1 KGHDR and CDR2 SFDVKD. The CDR3 sequence is 15 residues long. With 4 bases clipped from V and 3 bases from J, the junction kept 7 bases outside the gene matches. The CDR3 reads CATSDPRTGIYEQYF. CDR3 sequence (DNA): TGTGCCACCAGTGACCCCCGGACAGGGATCTACGAGCAGTACTTC.

This chain uses TRBV5-1 with TRBJ1-2; no clear D. The V end lost 2 bases, the J end lost 1 base, and 18 bases lay between the germline ends. This CDR3 has 17 amino acids. Germline V gives CDR1 SGHRS, CDR2 YFSETQ. CDR3 DNA sequence: TGCGCCAGCAGCTTTACAAGGGAACTTTACCATAACTATGGCTACACCTTC. It translates to CASSFTRELYHNYGYTF.

This clonotype has a count of ten or more. The chain couples TRBV7-2 to TRBJ2-7; 9 bases line up with TRBD1. This CDR3 is built from 13 residues. In germline, CDR1 is SGHTA, CDR2 FQGNSA. The junction had 4 bases not matched to a gene; V was cut back by 4 bases and J by 6 bases. The CDR3 here is CASSSGTGFEQYF. The CDR3 DNA sequence: TGTGCCAGCAGCTCCGGGACAGGGTTCGAGCAGTACTTC.

The chain links TRBV6-5 to TRBJ2-1; 8 positions match TRBD2. The germline V gene has CDR1 MNHEY and CDR2 SVGAGI. Trimming cost V 5 bases and J 10 bases; bases outside gene matches: 4. The length of the CDR3 is 12 residues. This CDR3 is CASSHGGGEQFF. CDR3 DNA sequence: TGTGCCAGCAGTCACGGGGGGGGGGAGCAGTTCTTC.